A single sample is the source of the 27 T cell receptor beta chains below, sequenced in a study of T-cell memory formation after mild COVID-19. MiXCR was run by TCRdb on the 5' RACE reads, yielding one entry per CDR3 protein. The sample lists 560,000 or so distinct CDR3 sequences, 15% to 20% seen once, with around 7.8% in the top ten. The sample comprised PBMCs or a T cell subset sorted from them (not recorded which). The receptor set was obtained from an adult woman who had mild COVID-19 (a few samples of this study predate the infection). Cell type and time point are not known.

This clonotype was seen a handful of times. The V and J genes are TRBV4-2 and TRBJ2-5; possibly TRBD2 for D (6 bases). Germline V gene data show CDR1 as LGHNA and CDR2 as YNFKEQ. The CDR3 has 16 residues. V lost 1 base to trimming and J lost 5 bases, with 17 bases between them. This CDR3 reads CASSQVRVGGGETQYF. The CDR3 DNA reads TGTGCCAGCAGCCAAGTCCGGGTTGGGGGAGGCGAGACCCAGTACTTC.

This rearrangement joins TRBV29-1 to TRBJ1-1; perhaps TRBD1 as D (5 bases). This CDR3 contains 12 residues. CDR1 and CDR2 from the germline V gene are SQVTM and ANQGSEA. With 7 bases removed from V and 6 bases from J, the gap between germline ends came to 15 bases. In DNA, the CDR3 is TGCAGCGCCAAAAGGGGCGGCGCTGAAGCTTTCTTT. It is translated as CSAKRGGAEAFF.

The V and J genes are TRBV7-9 and TRBJ2-7, with D tentatively TRBD1 (6 bases). CDR1 is SEHNR, CDR2 FQNEAQ, per germline (reference sequence). CDR3 length: 12 amino acids. V was shortened by 5 bases and J by 3 bases, with 8 bases between the two germline ends. The CDR3 loop is CASSRRGYEQYF. Here the CDR3 DNA reads TGTGCCAGCAGCCGCAGGGGCTACGAGCAGTACTTC.

The chain employs TRBV12-3 or TRBV12-4 and TRBJ1-4, with 12 bases identical to TRBD1. V lost 6 bases, J lost 3 bases, and 20 bases stayed unmatched. The CDR3 runs to 21 residues. CDR3 DNA: TGTGCCAGCAGCCCCCTCGAAATATGGGGACAGGGGGCATGGGCTAATGAAAAACTGTTTTTT. Translated, it gives CASSPLEIWGQGAWANEKLFF.

V is TRBV25-1 and J is TRBJ2-2; TRBD2 matches 7 bases. Germline V gives CDR1 MGHDK, CDR2 SYGVNS. Losses at the gene ends were 7 bases for V and 3 bases for J; bases not matched to a gene: 5. The CDR3 has 14 amino acids. Written as DNA, the CDR3 is TGTGCCAGCACCTGGGGGGGGTACACCGGGGAGCTGTTTTTT. Protein sequence: CASTWGGYTGELFF.

The chain employs TRBV6-2 or TRBV6-3 and TRBJ2-5; a possible D gene is TRBD2 (5 bases). The CDR3 consists of 13 residues. Germline V gives CDR1 MNHEY, CDR2 SVGEGT. V was clipped by 5 bases and J by 7 bases, with 14 bases between them. For the CDR3, the DNA is TGTGCCAGCAGTCCGACTATAAGCGGGACCCAGTACTTC. Translated: CASSPTISGTQYF.

The chain combines TRBV7-2 with TRBJ2-1; TRBD1 matches at 11 bases. The trim removed 5 bases at V and 0 bases at J, leaving 6 bases unmatched. The CDR3 has 17 amino acids. Germline V gene sequence: CDR1 SGHTA, CDR2 FQGNSA. In DNA, the CDR3 is TGTGCCAGCAGCCGGACAGGGGGCTACCTCTCCTACAATGAGCAGTTCTTC. It is translated as CASSRTGGYLSYNEQFF.

This clonotype occurred many times. The CDR3 nucleotides are TGTGCCAGCAGGACAGACAGGGCAATGAACACTGAAGCTTTCTTT. Translating it yields CASRTDRAMNTEAFF. V and J are TRBV6-5 and TRBJ1-1; TRBD1 matches at 7 bases. The V and J ends lost 6 bases and 0 bases, in that order; junction bases with no gene match: 7. CDR1 and CDR2 from the germline V gene are MNHEY and SVGAGI. The CDR3 has 15 residues.

The chain carries TRBV5-8 and TRBJ1-2, with TRBD1 matching 8 bases. This CDR3 region has 14 residues. Germline-derived CDR1 and CDR2 are SGHTS and YDEGEE. After removal of 4 bases from V and 4 bases from J, the junction contained 6 bases not matched to a gene. The CDR3 nucleotides read TGTGCCAGCAGCCCGGACAGGGCCCTCTATGGCTACACCTTC. Encoded protein: CASSPDRALYGYTF.

This clonotype was detected a few times. The V and J genes are TRBV5-1 and TRBJ2-1, with 11 bases lining up with TRBD2. V was pared by 4 bases and J by 12 bases, with 6 bases of the junction left unmatched. This CDR3 is built from 13 residues. CDR1 is SGHRS and CDR2 is YFSETQ in the germline V gene. Here the CDR3 DNA reads TGCGCCAGCAGCCCGGATAGCGGGGGGGGGCAGTTCTTC. Residues: CASSPDSGGGQFF.

This chain connects TRBV4-1 to TRBJ1-1; weak D call: TRBD1 (5 bases). This CDR3 contains 15 residues. Trimming stripped 0 bases from V and 3 bases from J, with 11 bases between. CDR1 is MGHRA, CDR2 YSYEKL, per germline. CDR3 coding DNA: TGCGCCAGCAGCCAAGAACGCCGAGGGGACACTGAAGCTTTCTTT. Translating it yields CASSQERRGDTEAFF.

The chain joins TRBV7-9 to TRBJ2-5, with D unclear. Per germline, CDR1 SEHNR and CDR2 FQNEAQ (reference sequence). V was shortened by 5 bases and J by 5 bases, with 12 bases between the two germline ends. CDR3 length: 13 amino acids. The CDR3, as DNA: TGTGCCAGCAGCCGTGAAGGGTTGGAGACCCAGTACTTC. Protein product: CASSREGLETQYF.

The rearrangement joins TRBV5-1 to TRBJ2-5; 13 bases line up with TRBD2. The CDR3 loop spans 15 amino acids. Germline CDR1 reads SGHRS; CDR2 reads YFSETQ. V shed 4 bases and J 6 bases; nucleotides not matched to a gene: 6. CDR3 loop: CASSPWTSGGKTQYF. The CDR3 DNA reads as TGCGCCAGCAGCCCCTGGACTAGCGGGGGAAAGACCCAGTACTTC.

The chain carries TRBV15 and TRBJ1-2; the D is unclear. Germline V gene sequence: CDR1 LNHNV, CDR2 YYDKDF (reference sequence). CDR3 length: 13 residues. V was cut by 5 bases and J by 4 bases, with 11 bases left in between. The CDR3 spells CATSGQSGYGYTF. The CDR3 DNA follows: TGTGCCACCAGCGGTCAGAGTGGCTATGGCTACACCTTC.

This chain uses TRBV6-2 or TRBV6-3 with TRBJ2-7, with 13 bases fitting TRBD2. The V gene's germline CDR1 is MNHEY and CDR2 SVGEGT. J was trimmed by 2 bases and V by 8 bases; bases with no gene match: 9. The length of the CDR3 is 16 residues. CDR3 bases: TGTGCCAGCTCGGGACGGACTAGCGGGAGCACCTACGAGCAGTACTTC. It specifies CASSGRTSGSTYEQYF.

J is TRBJ1-1 and V is TRBV4-2; 7 bases map to TRBD1. This CDR3 has 17 residues. Per germline, CDR1 LGHNA and CDR2 YNFKEQ. Trimming removed 2 bases from V and 1 base from J; junction bases left unmatched: 10. CDR3 region: CASSQIDPGTENTEAFF. CDR3 sequence (DNA): TGTGCCAGCAGCCAAATAGACCCTGGGACAGAGAACACTGAAGCTTTCTTT.

This clonotype occurred a few times. The chain uses TRBV7-9 and TRBJ1-4, with 12 bases fitting TRBD1. CDR1 is SEHNR, CDR2 FQNEAQ, per germline (reference sequence). V was pared by 5 bases and J by 7 bases, with 14 bases of the junction left unmatched. The CDR3 totals 18 residues. The CDR3 region is CASSPPPGQGAFGEKLFF. The CDR3, as DNA: TGTGCCAGCAGCCCCCCACCGGGACAGGGGGCGTTTGGTGAAAAACTGTTTTTT.

This clonotype was counted ten times or more. The V and J genes are TRBV6-5 and TRBJ2-2; D is unclear. Germline lookup yields CDR1 MNHEY and CDR2 SVGAGI. CDR3 length: 12 residues. Between the trimmed V and J ends, which lost 6 bases and 6 bases, there was a span of 8 bases. The CDR3 coding sequence is TGTGCCAGCAGCGTAAGGGCCGGGGAGCTGTTTTTT. Translation gives CASSVRAGELFF.

This sequence joins TRBV20-1 and TRBJ2-2; D uncertain. This CDR3 region has 13 residues. Germline CDR1 is DFQATT and CDR2 is SNEGSKA (reference sequence). Trimming shortened V by 3 bases and J by 5 bases, and 10 bases separated the two germline ends. CDR3 region: CSARGSYTGELFF. CDR3 nucleotides: TGCAGTGCTAGGGGCAGCTATACCGGGGAGCTGTTTTTT.

The V gene is TRBV3-1, the J gene TRBJ2-7, with a tentative D call TRBD2 (6 bases). V was pared by 3 bases and J by 4 bases, with 16 bases between. This CDR3 is built from 15 residues. Germline V lookup: CDR1 LGHDT, CDR2 YNNKEL (reference sequence). The CDR3 nucleotides are TGTGCCAGCAGCCAGGCGGGACTCATTCATTACGAGCAGTACTTC. It is translated as CASSQAGLIHYEQYF.

This clonotype occurred a few times. The V gene is TRBV3-1, the J gene TRBJ2-7, with D perhaps TRBD2 (5 bases). In germline, CDR1 is LGHDT, CDR2 YNNKEL (reference sequence). The CDR3 has 15 residues. V lost 5 bases and J lost 3, with 17 bases in between. CDR3 nucleotides: TGTGCCAGCAGCTTCCGGGATCTTGGAGGCTACGAGCAGTACTTC. Translated: CASSFRDLGGYEQYF.

J is TRBJ1-1 and V is TRBV6-1, with a possible D match to TRBD1 (6 bases). This CDR3 spans 13 amino acids. Trimming stripped 7 bases from V and 0 bases from J, with 9 bases between. Germline CDR1 reads MNHNS; CDR2 reads SASEGT. The CDR3 is CASIQGLNTEAFF. DNA for the CDR3: TGTGCCAGCATCCAGGGGTTGAACACTGAAGCTTTCTTT.

This clonotype was seen a handful of times. The chain uses TRBV12-3 or TRBV12-4 and TRBJ1-5; no firm D call. Trimming removed 3 bases from V and 6 bases from J, with 12 bases in between. The CDR3 sequence is 14 residues long. The CDR3 loop is CASSFAGGRQPQHF. The CDR3 DNA follows: TGTGCCAGCAGTTTCGCTGGAGGTCGTCAGCCCCAGCATTTT.

A few counts support this clonotype. The CDR3 DNA is TGCGCCAGCAGCCAAGGAGTGTTTAATGAGCAGTTCTTC. Amino acids: CASSQGVFNEQFF. This sequence joins TRBV4-1 and TRBJ2-1; D gene unclear. V was pared by 1 base and J by 7 bases, with 8 bases between. This CDR3 contains 13 residues. Germline V gene lookup returns CDR1 MGHRA and CDR2 YSYEKL.

This clonotype was detected only a few times. The V call is TRBV5-5, the J call TRBJ2-7, with 11 bases identical to TRBD2. After removal of 0 bases from V and 2 bases from J, the junction contained 4 bases not matched to a gene. This CDR3 is built from 16 residues. CDR1 is SGHKS and CDR2 is YYEKEE in the germline V gene (reference sequence). CDR3 sequence: CASSLGLAGIPYEQYF. The CDR3 region has the DNA TGTGCCAGCAGCTTGGGACTAGCGGGAATCCCCTACGAGCAGTACTTC.

The V and J genes are TRBV4-1 and TRBJ2-2; D uncertain. The CDR3 consists of 14 residues. The germline V gene encodes CDR1 MGHRA and CDR2 YSYEKL. V lost 1 base, J lost 6 bases, and 9 bases lay in between. CDR3 residues: CASSQGDSPGELFF. CDR3 nucleotides: TGCGCCAGCAGCCAAGGGGATAGCCCCGGGGAGCTGTTTTTT.

This chain joins TRBV18 and TRBJ2-5; D is unresolved. Between the trimmed V and J ends, which lost 3 bases and 2 bases, there was a span of 16 bases. This CDR3 spans 16 amino acids. Germline values: CDR1 KGHSH, CDR2 LQKENI. The CDR3 nucleotides read TGTGCCAGCTCACCCACCTATGGCGACATTCAAGAGACCCAGTACTTC. It specifies CASSPTYGDIQETQYF.